The 7 T cell receptor beta chains in this list originate from one sample, sequenced in a study of early T cells in non-severe SARS-CoV-2 infection (dated by TCRdb to the early 2020s). The library was obtained by 5' RACE. Sequencing took place on a NextSeq 500. TCRdb passed the public sequencing reads through fastp at Q25 and MiXCR, retaining productive beta sequences. Identical CDR3 protein sequences are pooled into one entry, listed with their most common genes and DNA. The sample data list 25,000 to 40,000 distinct CDR3 sequences, and 4.5% to 6% of these were observed just once. Roughly 22% of the sample is taken by the ten largest. The sample was whole blood. These TCRs come from an adult who was a healthcare worker with PCR-confirmed SARS-CoV-2 infection or an uninfected control (not recorded which).

Ten or more counts support this clonotype. This sequence joins TRBV18 and TRBJ2-5; D remains unclear. Trimming cost V 1 base and J 3 bases, with 0 bases left between them. The CDR3 has 11 amino acids. CDR1 is KGHSH and CDR2 is LQKENI in the germline V gene. The CDR3 loop reads CASSPQETQYF. The DNA for the CDR3 is TGTGCCAGCTCACCACAAGAGACCCAGTACTTC.

This clonotype was picked up a small number of times. The CDR3 DNA sequence: TGTGCCAGCAGCCAAGCGAATCAGGGGGCGAGAGAGACCCAGTACTTC. Protein product: CASSQANQGARETQYF. The chain is built from TRBV4-2 and TRBJ2-5; 8 nucleotides align to TRBD1. The CDR3 runs 16 residues. The V and J ends lost 1 base and 4 bases, in that order; junction bases with no gene match: 8. Germline loops: CDR1 LGHNA, CDR2 YNFKEQ.

This clonotype was recorded a few times. V and J are TRBV7-3 and TRBJ1-5; TRBD1 agrees at 7 bases. V gave up 4 bases and J gave up 7 bases; unmatched junction bases: 4. CDR3 length: 13 amino acids. Germline loops: CDR1 SGHTA, CDR2 FQGTGA. The CDR3 nucleotides read TGTGCCAGCAGCTCCGACAGGGACCAGCCCCAGCATTTT. Amino acids: CASSSDRDQPQHF.

This clonotype was picked up many times. The V and J genes are TRBV7-9 and TRBJ2-2; no clear D. V was trimmed by 0 bases and J by 1 base, leaving 6 bases between them. CDR1 and CDR2 from the germline V gene are SEHNR and FQNEAQ (reference sequence). The CDR3 spans 15 residues. As DNA, the CDR3 is TGTGCCAGCAGCTTAGCGCACGGGAACACCGGGGAGCTGTTTTTT. Translated, it gives CASSLAHGNTGELFF.

This clonotype was seen repeatedly, ten times or more. V and J are TRBV11-3 and TRBJ1-1, with unresolved D. Per germline, CDR1 SGHNT and CDR2 YENEEA. V was clipped by 3 bases and J by 3 bases, with 8 bases between them. The CDR3 totals 13 residues. CDR3 sequence: CASSFLGYTEAFF. Here the CDR3 DNA reads TGTGCCAGCAGCTTTTTGGGGTACACTGAAGCTTTCTTT.

In its sample, this clonotype was seen many times. The CDR3 bases are TGCGCCAGCAGCTTGGCCGGAGTTACTGGGGCCAACGTCCTGACTTTC. Protein product: CASSLAGVTGANVLTF. The rearrangement joins TRBV5-1 to TRBJ2-6; no firm D call. The CDR3 runs 16 residues. CDR1 and CDR2 from the germline V gene are SGHRS and YFSETQ. The V end lost 0 bases, the J end lost 2 bases, and 9 bases lay between the germline ends. The variable domain in full, completed from reference TRBV5-1 and TRBJ2-6, reads KAGVTQTPRYLIKTRGQQVTLSCSPISGHRSVSWYQQTPGQGLQFLFEYFSETQRNKGNFPGRFSGRQFSNSRSEMNVSTLELGDSALYLCASSLAGVTGANVLTFGAGSRLTVL.

This clonotype showed up many times. This chain joins TRBV2 and TRBJ2-1; TRBD1 is a possible D gene (5 bases). Between the trimmed V and J ends, which lost 1 base and 8 bases, there was a span of 9 bases. The CDR3 is 13 residues long. CDR1 SNHLY and CDR2 FYNNEI come from the germline V gene. CDR3 region: CASSEGWGDEQFF. For the CDR3, the DNA is TGTGCCAGCAGTGAAGGGTGGGGCGATGAGCAGTTCTTC.